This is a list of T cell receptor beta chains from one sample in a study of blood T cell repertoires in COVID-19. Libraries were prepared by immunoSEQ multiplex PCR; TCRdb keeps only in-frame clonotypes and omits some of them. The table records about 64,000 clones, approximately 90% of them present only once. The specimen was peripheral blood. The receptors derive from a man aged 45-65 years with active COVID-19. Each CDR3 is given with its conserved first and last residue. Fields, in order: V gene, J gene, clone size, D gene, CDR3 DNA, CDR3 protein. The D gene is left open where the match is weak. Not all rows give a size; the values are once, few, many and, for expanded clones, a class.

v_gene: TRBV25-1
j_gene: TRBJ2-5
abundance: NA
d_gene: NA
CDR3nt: TGTGCCAGCAGTTACGCGGCAGAAGAGACCCAGTACTTC
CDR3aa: CASSYAAEETQYF

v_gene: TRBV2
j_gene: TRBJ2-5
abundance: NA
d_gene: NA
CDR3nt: TGTGCCAGCTCCCGGGGGGCAGAAGAGACCCAGTACTTC
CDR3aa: CASSRGAEETQYF

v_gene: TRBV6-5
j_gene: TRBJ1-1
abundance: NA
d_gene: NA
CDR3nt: TGTGCCAGCAGTCACAGGGCCATGAACACTGAAGCTTTCTTT
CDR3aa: CASSHRAMNTEAFF

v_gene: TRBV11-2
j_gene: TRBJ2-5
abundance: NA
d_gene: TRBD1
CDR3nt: TGTGCCAGCAGCTCACAGACAGGGCTCCAAGAGACCCAGTACTTC
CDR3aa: CASSSQTGLQETQYF

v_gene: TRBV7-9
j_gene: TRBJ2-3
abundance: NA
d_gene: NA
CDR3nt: TGTGCCAGCAGCTCCCGCCAGACAGATACGCAGTATTTT
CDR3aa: CASSSRQTDTQYF

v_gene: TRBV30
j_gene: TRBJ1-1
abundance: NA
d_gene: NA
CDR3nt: TGTGCCTGGAGTACCCAGGGAGGAGAAGCTTTCTTT
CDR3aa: CAWSTQGGEAFF

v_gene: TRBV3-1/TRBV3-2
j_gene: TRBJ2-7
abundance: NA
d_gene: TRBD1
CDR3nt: TGTGCCAGCAGTCGGACAGGGGCGACTTACGAGCAGTACTTC
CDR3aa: CASSRTGATYEQYF

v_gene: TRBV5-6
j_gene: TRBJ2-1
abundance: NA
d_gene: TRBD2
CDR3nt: TGTGCCAGCAGCCCCCTGAGACTAGCGGTCTACAATGAGCAGTTCTTC
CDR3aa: CASSPLRLAVYNEQFF

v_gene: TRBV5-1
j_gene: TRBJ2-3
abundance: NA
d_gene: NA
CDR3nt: TGCGCCAGCAGCTTGAATGGGGCTACGCAGTATTTT
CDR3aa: CASSLNGATQYF

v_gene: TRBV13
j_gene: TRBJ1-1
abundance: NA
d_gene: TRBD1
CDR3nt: TGTGCCAGCAAGCCGACAGGGACGAACACTGAAGCTTTCTTT
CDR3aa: CASKPTGTNTEAFF

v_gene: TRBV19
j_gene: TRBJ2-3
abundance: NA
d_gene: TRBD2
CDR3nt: TGTGCCAGTAGTCCCGGACTAGCGGGACGTACAGATACGCAGTATTTT
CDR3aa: CASSPGLAGRTDTQYF

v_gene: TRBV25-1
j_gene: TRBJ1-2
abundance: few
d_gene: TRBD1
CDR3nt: TGTGCCAGCAACGACAGGGAGAACTATGGCTACACCTTC
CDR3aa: CASNDRENYGYTF

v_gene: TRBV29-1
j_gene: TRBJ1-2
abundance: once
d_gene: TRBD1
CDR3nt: TGCAGCGTAACAGGGGGCATTACAGGCTACACCTTC
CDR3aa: CSVTGGITGYTF

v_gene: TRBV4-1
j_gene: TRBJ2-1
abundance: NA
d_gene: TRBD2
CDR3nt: TGCGCCAGCAGCCAGGACGTAGGGGTTGGCGGGGGGATTGGAGAGCAGTTCTTC
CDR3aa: CASSQDVGVGGGIGEQFF

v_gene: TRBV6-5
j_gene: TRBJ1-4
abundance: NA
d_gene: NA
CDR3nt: TGTGCCAGCACCCACAGGGCGGTAAATGAAAAACTGTTTTTT
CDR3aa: CASTHRAVNEKLFF

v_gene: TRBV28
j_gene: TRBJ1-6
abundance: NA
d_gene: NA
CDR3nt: TGTGCCAGCAGCTCACCCGGGCCCGCGGGGAATTCACCCCTCCACTTT
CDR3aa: CASSSPGPAGNSPLHF

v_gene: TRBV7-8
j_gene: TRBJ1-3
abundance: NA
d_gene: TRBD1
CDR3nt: TGTGCCAGCAGCGACAGGGGGTCGGGAAACACCATATATTTT
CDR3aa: CASSDRGSGNTIYF

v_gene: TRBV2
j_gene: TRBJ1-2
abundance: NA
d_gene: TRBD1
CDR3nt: TGTGCCAGCAATAAGGACAGGGTCGGCTATGGCTACACCTTC
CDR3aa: CASNKDRVGYGYTF

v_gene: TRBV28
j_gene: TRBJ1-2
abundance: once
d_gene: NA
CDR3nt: TGTGCCAGCAGTTTATTTCTCCGAGTAGGCTACACCTTC
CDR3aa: CASSLFLRVGYTF

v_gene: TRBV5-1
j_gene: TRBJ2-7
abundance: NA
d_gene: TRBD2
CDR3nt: TGCGCCAGCAGCGCCACCGGGACTAGCGGGAGGCAATACGAGCAGTACTTC
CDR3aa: CASSATGTSGRQYEQYF

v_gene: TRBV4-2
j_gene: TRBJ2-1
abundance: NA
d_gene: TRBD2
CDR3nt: TGTGCCAGCAGCCAAGAACAGGGGGGTAGACTAGCGGGAGCTGAGCAGTTCTTC
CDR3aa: CASSQEQGGRLAGAEQFF

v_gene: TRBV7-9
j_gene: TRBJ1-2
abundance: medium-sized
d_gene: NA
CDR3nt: TGTGCCAGCAGCTTAACGGGGGAGTCGGCCTATGGCTACACCTTC
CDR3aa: CASSLTGESAYGYTF

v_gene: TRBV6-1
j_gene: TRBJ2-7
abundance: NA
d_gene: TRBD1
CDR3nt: TGTGCCAGCAGTGACCACCCGCAGGGGGCGGTGGGCTACGAGCAGTACTTC
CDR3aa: CASSDHPQGAVGYEQYF

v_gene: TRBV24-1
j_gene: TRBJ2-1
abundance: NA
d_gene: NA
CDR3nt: TGTGCCACCAGTGATCAGTTAGCGGTCAACAATGAGCAGTTCTTC
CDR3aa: CATSDQLAVNNEQFF

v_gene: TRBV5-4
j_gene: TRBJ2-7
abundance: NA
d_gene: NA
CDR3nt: TGTGCCAGCAGCCCGCAGGCCGGGAGCGGCTACGAGCAGTACTTC
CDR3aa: CASSPQAGSGYEQYF

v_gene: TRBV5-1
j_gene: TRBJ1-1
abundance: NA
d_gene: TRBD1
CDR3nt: TGCGCCAGCAGTTCGGACAGGGCCACTGAAGCTTTCTTT
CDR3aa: CASSSDRATEAFF

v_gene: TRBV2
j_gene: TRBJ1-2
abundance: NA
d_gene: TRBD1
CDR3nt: TGTGCCAGCAGTAGGGACAGGGCGAGGGGCTACACCTTC
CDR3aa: CASSRDRARGYTF

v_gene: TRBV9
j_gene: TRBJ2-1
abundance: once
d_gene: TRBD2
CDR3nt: TGTGCCAGCAGCGTGACTAGCGGGAGCTCCTACAATGAGCAGTTCTTC
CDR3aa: CASSVTSGSSYNEQFF

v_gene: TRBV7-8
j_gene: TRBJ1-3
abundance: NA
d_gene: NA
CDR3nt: TGTGCCAGCAGCGAACCCACAGGGCCCCTCTCTGGAAACACCATATATTTT
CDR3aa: CASSEPTGPLSGNTIYF

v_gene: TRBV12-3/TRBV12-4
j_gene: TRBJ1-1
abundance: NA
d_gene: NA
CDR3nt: TGTGCCAGCAGTTCCCGGGACACTGAAGCTTTCTTT
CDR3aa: CASSSRDTEAFF

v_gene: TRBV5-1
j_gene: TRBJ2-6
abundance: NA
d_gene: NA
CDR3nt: TGCGCCAGCAGCTTGACAGGCGAAGTGGTCGGGGCCAACGTCCTGACTTTC
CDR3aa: CASSLTGEVVGANVLTF

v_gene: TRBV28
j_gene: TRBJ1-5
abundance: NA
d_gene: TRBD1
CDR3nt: TGTGCCACAAAGGACAGGGGGGTGAAGAATCAGCCCCAGCATTTT
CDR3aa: CATKDRGVKNQPQHF

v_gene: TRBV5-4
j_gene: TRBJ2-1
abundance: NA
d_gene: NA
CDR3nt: TGTGCCAGCAGCTTGGGGCTCAGTTACAATGAGCAGTTCTTC
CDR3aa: CASSLGLSYNEQFF

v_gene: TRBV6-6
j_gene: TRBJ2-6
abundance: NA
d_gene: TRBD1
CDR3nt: TGTGCCAGCAGTCCTGGGACAGGGGGCTCTGGGGCCAACGTCCTGACTTTC
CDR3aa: CASSPGTGGSGANVLTF

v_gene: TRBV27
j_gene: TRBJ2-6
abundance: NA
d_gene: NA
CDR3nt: TGTGCCAGCAGTCCGGTCGGCTCTGGGGCCAACGTCCTGACTTTC
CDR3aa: CASSPVGSGANVLTF

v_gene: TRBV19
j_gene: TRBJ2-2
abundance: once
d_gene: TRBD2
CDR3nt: TGTGCCAGTAGTATGGGCGGGGGGAACACCGGGGAGCTGTTTTTT
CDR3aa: CASSMGGGNTGELFF

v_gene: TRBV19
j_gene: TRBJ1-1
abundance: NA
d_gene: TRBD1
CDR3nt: TGTGCCAGTAGTATAGGACAGGGGGCTGCAAACACTGAAGCTTTCTTT
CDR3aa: CASSIGQGAANTEAFF

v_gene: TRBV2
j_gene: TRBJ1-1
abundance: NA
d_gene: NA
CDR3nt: TGTGCCAGCAACGTCAGTCCGAACACTGAAGCTTTCTTT
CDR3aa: CASNVSPNTEAFF

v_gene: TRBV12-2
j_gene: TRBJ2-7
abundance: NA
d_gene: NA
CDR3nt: TGTGCAAGTCGCTCCACGCAACTTGAGCGGAACGAGCAGTACTTC
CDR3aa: CASRSTQLERNEQYF

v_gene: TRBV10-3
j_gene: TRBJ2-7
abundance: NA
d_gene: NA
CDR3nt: TGTGCCATCAGACCCCCAGGGGGGTCCTCCTACGAGCAGTACTTC
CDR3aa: CAIRPPGGSSYEQYF

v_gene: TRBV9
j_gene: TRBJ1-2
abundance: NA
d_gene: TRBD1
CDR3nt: TGTGCCAGCAGCGTAGCACCCATCTTAGGGGGCGACGGGCTACCTGGCTACACCTTC
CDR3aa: CASSVAPILGGDGLPGYTF

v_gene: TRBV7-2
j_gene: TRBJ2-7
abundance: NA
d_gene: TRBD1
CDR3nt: TGTGCCAGCAGCGCCATTGAGGGGGCCGAGCAGTACTTC
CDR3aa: CASSAIEGAEQYF

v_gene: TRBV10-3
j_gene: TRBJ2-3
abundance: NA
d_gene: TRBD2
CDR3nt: TGTGCCATCAGTGAGTCGGCTAGCGGGAGCCAAAACACAGATACGCAGTATTTT
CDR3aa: CAISESASGSQNTDTQYF

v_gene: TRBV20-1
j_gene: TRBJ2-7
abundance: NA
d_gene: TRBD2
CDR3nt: TGCAGTGCTAGTCGGGAGGCCTACGAGCAGTACTTC
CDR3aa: CSASREAYEQYF

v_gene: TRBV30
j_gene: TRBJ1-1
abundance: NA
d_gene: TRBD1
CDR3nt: TGTGCCTGGAGTGGAGGGGGCGGGACTGAAGCTTTCTTT
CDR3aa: CAWSGGGGTEAFF

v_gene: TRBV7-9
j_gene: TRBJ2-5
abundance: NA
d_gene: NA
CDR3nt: TGTGCCAGCAGCTTCCCCCGTACGCTAAGAGCGGAGACCCAGTACTTC
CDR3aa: CASSFPRTLRAETQYF

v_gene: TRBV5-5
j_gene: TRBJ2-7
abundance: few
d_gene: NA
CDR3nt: TGTGCCAGCAGCCAGGCCTCTACACAAGTTTACGAGCAGTACTTC
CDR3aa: CASSQASTQVYEQYF

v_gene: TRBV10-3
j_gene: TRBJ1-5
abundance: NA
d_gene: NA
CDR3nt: TGTGCCATCAGTGACCCCCGTCGGGAAGGGAATAGCAATCAGCCCCAGCATTTT
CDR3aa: CAISDPRREGNSNQPQHF

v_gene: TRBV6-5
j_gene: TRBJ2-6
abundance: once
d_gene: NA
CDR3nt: TGTGCCAGCAGAGTAGGAGGGTCTGGGGCCAACGTCCTGACTTTC
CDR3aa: CASRVGGSGANVLTF

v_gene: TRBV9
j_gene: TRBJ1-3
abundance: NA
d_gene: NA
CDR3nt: TGTGCCAGCAGCGAGGGAGGGGGGGGATGGAACACCATATATTTT
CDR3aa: CASSEGGGGWNTIYF

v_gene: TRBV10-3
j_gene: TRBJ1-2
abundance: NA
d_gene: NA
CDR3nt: TGTGCCATCAGTGAGTCGAACTACCTTAGTAGCTACACCTTC
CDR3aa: CAISESNYLSSYTF

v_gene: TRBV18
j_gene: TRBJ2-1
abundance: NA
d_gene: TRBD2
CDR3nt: TGTGCCAGCTCACCCGGACTAGCCCTTTACAATGAGCAGTTCTTC
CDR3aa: CASSPGLALYNEQFF

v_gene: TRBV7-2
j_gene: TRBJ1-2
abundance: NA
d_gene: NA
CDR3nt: TGTGCCAGCAGCCCCCAGGCGGACAGTTATGGCTACACCTTC
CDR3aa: CASSPQADSYGYTF

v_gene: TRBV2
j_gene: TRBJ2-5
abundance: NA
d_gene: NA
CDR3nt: TGTGCCAGCCGAGAGTTTGGGCCGGAGACCCAGTACTTC
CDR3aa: CASREFGPETQYF

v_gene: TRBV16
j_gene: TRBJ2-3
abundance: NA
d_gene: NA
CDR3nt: TGTGCCAGCAGCCAATCGGAGGGTGTCGTCGATACGCAGTATTTT
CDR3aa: CASSQSEGVVDTQYF

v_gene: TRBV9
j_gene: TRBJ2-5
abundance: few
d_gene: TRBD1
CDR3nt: TGTGCCAGCAGCCCCTTCGGACAGGGTCAGCAAGAGACCCAGTACTTC
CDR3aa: CASSPFGQGQQETQYF

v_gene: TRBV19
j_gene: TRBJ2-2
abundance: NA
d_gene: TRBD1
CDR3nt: TGTGCCAGTAGTAAATCTCAGGGGGCTGGCACCGGGGAGCTGTTTTTT
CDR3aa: CASSKSQGAGTGELFF